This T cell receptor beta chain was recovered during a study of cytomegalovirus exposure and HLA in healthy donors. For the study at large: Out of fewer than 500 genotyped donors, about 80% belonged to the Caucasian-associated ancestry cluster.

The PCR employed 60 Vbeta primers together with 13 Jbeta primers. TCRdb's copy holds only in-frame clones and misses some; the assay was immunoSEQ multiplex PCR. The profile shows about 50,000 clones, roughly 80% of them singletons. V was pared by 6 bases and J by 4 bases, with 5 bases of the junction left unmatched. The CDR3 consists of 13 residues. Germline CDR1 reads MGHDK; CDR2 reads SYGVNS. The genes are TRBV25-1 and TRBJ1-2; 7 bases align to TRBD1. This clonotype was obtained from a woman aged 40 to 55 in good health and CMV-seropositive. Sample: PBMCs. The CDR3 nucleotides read TGTGCCAGCAGGACGGACAGGACCTATGGCTACACCTTC. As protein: CASRTDRTYGYTF.